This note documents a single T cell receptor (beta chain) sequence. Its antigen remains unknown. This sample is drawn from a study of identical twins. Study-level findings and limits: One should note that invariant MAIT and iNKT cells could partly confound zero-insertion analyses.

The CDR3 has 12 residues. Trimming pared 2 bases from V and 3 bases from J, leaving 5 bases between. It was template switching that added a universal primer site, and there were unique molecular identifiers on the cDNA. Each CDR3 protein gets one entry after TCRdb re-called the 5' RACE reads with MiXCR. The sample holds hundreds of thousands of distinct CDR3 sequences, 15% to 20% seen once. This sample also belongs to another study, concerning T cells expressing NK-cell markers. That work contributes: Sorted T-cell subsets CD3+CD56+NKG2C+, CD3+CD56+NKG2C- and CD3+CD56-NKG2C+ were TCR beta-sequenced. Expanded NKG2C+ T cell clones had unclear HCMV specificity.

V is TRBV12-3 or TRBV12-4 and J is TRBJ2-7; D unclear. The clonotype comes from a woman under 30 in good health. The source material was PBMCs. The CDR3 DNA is TGTGCCAGCAGTTTAATGGTCTACGAGCAGTACTTC. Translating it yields CASSLMVYEQYF.